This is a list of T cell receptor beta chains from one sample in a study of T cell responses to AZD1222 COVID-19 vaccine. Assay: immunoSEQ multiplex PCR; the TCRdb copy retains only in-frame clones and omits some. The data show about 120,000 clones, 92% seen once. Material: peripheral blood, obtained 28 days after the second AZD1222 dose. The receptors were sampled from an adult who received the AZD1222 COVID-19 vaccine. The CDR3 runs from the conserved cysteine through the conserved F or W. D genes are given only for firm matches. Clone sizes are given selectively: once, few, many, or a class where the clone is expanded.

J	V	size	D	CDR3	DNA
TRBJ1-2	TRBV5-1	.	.	CASSLEFRSTAEGYTF	TGCGCCAGCAGCTTGGAATTTCGGTCGACAGCCGAAGGCTACACCTTC
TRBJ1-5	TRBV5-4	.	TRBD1	CASSFDLGQGDQPQHF	TGTGCCAGCAGCTTCGATCTCGGACAGGGGGATCAGCCCCAGCATTTT
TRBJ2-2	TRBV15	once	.	CATSRDPEAGELFF	TGTGCCACCAGCAGAGATCCAGAAGCCGGGGAGCTGTTTTTT
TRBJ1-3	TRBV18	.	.	CASSPRGSDSGNTIYF	TGTGCCAGCTCACCACGTGGATCAGATTCTGGAAACACCATATATTTT
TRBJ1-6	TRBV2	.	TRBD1	CASKHRGNYNSPLHF	TGTGCCAGCAAACACAGGGGTAACTATAATTCACCCCTCCACTTT
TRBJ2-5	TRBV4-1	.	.	CASSQVALIETQYF	TGCGCCAGCAGCCAAGTGGCGCTCATAGAGACCCAGTACTTC
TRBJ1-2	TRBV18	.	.	CASSEGLNYGYTF	TGTGCCAGCTCAGAGGGGTTGAACTATGGCTACACCTTC
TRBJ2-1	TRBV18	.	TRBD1	CASSPDRAEQFF	TGTGCCAGCTCACCTGACAGGGCTGAGCAGTTCTTC
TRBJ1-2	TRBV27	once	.	CASSPITGTLLVNYGYTF	TGTGCCAGCAGTCCCATTACAGGGACCCTCCTCGTTAACTATGGCTACACCTTC
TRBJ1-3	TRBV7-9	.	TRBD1	CASSSGDSSGNTIYF	TGTGCCAGCAGCTCCGGGGACAGCTCTGGAAACACCATATATTTT
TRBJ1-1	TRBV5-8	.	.	CAIIGDGTKNTEAFF	TGTGCCATCATAGGGGACGGAACAAAGAACACTGAAGCTTTCTTT
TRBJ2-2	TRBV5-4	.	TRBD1	CASSGDRGRTGELFF	TGTGCCAGCAGCGGGGACAGGGGGCGCACCGGGGAGCTGTTTTTT
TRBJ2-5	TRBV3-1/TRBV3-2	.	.	CASSQVQGRETQYF	TGTGCCAGCAGCCAAGTACAGGGCAGAGAGACCCAGTACTTC
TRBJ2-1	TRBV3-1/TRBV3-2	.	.	CASSQDRYLPMFSNEQFF	TGTGCCAGCAGCCAAGATCGTTACCTACCGATGTTTAGCAATGAGCAGTTCTTC
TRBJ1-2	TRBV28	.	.	CASRQSYGYTF	TGTGCCAGCAGACAAAGCTATGGCTACACCTTC
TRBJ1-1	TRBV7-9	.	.	CATILRGTEAFF	TGTGCCACGATATTACGGGGTACTGAAGCTTTCTTT
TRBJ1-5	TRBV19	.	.	CASSRERSQSGSNQPQHF	TGTGCCAGTAGTAGAGAGAGATCCCAGTCGGGAAGCAATCAGCCCCAGCATTTT
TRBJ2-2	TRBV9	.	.	CASSVGVGRPLTGELFF	TGTGCCAGCAGCGTAGGGGTGGGTCGCCCCTTAACCGGGGAGCTGTTTTTT
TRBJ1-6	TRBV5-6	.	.	CASSLAYGNSPLHF	TGTGCCAGCAGCTTAGCCTATGGAAATTCACCCCTCCACTTT
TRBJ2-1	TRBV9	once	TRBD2	CASRAGLAGGNNEQFF	TGTGCCAGCAGGGCTGGGCTAGCGGGGGGGAACAATGAGCAGTTCTTC
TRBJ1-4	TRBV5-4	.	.	CASSSGPKEKLFF	TGTGCCAGCAGCTCCGGGCCCAAGGAAAAACTGTTTTTT
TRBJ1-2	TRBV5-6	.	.	CASSLGFGLGGYTF	TGTGCCAGCAGCTTGGGGTTTGGGTTGGGCGGCTACACCTTC
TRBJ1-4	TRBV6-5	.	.	CASSYAAGNEKLFF	TGTGCCAGCAGTTACGCGGCAGGGAATGAAAAACTGTTTTTT
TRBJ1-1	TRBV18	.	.	CASSQGTEAFF	TGTGCCAGCTCCCAGGGAACTGAAGCTTTCTTT
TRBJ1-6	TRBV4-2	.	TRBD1	CASSRDGQGNSPLHF	TGTGCCAGCAGCCGCGACGGACAGGGGAATTCACCCCTCCACTTT
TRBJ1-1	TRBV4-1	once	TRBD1	CASSRTGNTEAFF	TGCGCCAGCAGCCGGACAGGGAACACTGAAGCTTTCTTT
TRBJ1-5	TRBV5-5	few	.	CASSLDSYNQPQHF	TGTGCCAGCAGCTTGGACAGCTACAATCAGCCCCAGCATTTT
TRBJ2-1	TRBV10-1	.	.	CASSESPYGLYNEQFF	TGCGCCAGCAGTGAGTCCCCATACGGCCTGTACAATGAGCAGTTCTTC
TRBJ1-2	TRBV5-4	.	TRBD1	CASSSPTGDYGYTF	TGTGCCAGCAGCAGCCCGACAGGGGACTATGGCTACACCTTC
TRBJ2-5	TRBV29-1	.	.	CSVEGGWQALQETQYF	TGCAGCGTAGAGGGGGGTTGGCAGGCGCTACAAGAGACCCAGTACTTC
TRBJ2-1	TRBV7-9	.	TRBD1	CASSPRVDRGPSSYNEQFF	TGTGCCAGCAGCCCAAGAGTGGACAGGGGCCCTAGCTCCTACAATGAGCAGTTCTTC
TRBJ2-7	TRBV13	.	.	CASSSTGPMSYEQYF	TGTGCCAGCAGTTCTACAGGACCCATGTCCTACGAGCAGTACTTC
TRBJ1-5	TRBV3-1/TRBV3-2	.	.	CASSQNSNQPQHF	TGTGCCAGCAGCCAGAATAGCAATCAGCCCCAGCATTTT
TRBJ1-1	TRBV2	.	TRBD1	CASRLDRATEAFF	TGTGCCAGCAGGCTGGACAGGGCCACTGAAGCTTTCTTT
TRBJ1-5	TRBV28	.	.	CASSSSQLPSNQPQHF	TGTGCCAGCAGTTCTTCACAGTTACCTAGCAATCAGCCCCAGCATTTT
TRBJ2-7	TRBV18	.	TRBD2	CASSPRLAESSYEQYF	TGTGCCAGCTCACCAAGACTAGCGGAGAGCTCCTACGAGCAGTACTTC
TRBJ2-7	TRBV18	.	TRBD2	CASSPLGLVSLYEQYF	TGTGCCAGCTCACCACTTGGACTAGTTTCTTTGTACGAGCAGTACTTC
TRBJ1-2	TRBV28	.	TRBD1	CASSRDRYYGYTF	TGTGCCAGCAGTCGGGACAGGTACTATGGCTACACCTTC
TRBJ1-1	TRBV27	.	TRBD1	CASSPYRGSNTEAFF	TGTGCCAGCAGTCCCTACAGGGGATCGAACACTGAAGCTTTCTTT
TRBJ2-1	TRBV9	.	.	CASSPRNEQFF	TGTGCCAGCAGCCCGAGGAATGAGCAGTTCTTC
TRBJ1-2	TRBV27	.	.	CASSITPQGSSTGYTF	TGTGCCAGCAGTATAACCCCCCAGGGCTCCAGTACTGGCTACACCTTC
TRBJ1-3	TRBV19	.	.	CASSGRLYSGNTIYF	TGTGCCAGTAGTGGGCGGTTATACTCTGGAAACACCATATATTTT
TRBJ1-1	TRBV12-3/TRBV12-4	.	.	CASYRVGNTEAFF	TGTGCCAGCTACAGGGTCGGGAACACTGAAGCTTTCTTT
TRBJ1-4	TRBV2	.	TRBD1	CASRGTGGGEKLFF	TGTGCCAGCAGAGGGACAGGGGGCGGTGAAAAACTGTTTTTT
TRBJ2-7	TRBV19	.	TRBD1	CATRDRGHYEQYF	TGTGCCACCCGGGACAGGGGGCACTACGAGCAGTACTTC
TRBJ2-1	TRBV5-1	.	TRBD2	CASRLLAGATGNEQFF	TGCGCCAGCAGGTTACTAGCGGGAGCCACGGGGAATGAGCAGTTCTTC